This T cell receptor (beta chain) was identified in a study of chemoradiotherapy in HPV16-positive cancers. Overall study: Candidate HPV-specific T-cell clones and common TCR motifs came from functional assays in a couple of HPV16-positive patients. Study outcomes and limitations: During treatment, candidate HPV-specific clones and E7-related motifs expanded in tumor. HPV-responsive T-cell expansion during chemoradiotherapy was linked to improved recurrence-free survival in HPV16-positive patients.

CDR3 length: 12 amino acids. The V gene lost 4 bases and the J gene lost 9 bases, with 11 bases spanning the gap. Germline assignment: CDR1 SGHNT and CDR2 YYREEE (reference sequence). Profiled with immunoSEQ multiplex PCR; TCRdb holds only in-frame clones, not every one. The sample shows about 21,000 clones, 86% of them seen only once. For this clone: The antigen remains unidentified.

This rearrangement joins TRBV5-4 to TRBJ2-1; D unclear. The receptor was isolated from a human donor with HPV-associated anogenital cancer. The sequences come from blood, collected from a patient who underwent chemoradiotherapy. CDR3 protein: CASSTSRSEQFF. In DNA, the CDR3 is TGTGCCAGCAGCACCTCCAGGAGTGAGCAGTTCTTC.